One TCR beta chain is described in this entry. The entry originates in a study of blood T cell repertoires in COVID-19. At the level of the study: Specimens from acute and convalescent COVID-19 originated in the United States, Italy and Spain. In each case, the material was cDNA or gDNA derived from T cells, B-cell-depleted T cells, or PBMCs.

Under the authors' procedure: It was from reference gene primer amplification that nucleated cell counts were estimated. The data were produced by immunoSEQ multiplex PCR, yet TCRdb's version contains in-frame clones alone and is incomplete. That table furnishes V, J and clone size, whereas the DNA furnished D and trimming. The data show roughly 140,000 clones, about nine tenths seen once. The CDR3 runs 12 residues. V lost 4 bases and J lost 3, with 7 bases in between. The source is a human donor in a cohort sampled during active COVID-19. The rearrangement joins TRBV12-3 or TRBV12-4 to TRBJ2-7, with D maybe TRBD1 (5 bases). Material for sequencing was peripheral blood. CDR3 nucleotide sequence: TGTGCCAGCAGTTCCAGGGACTACGAGCAGTACTTC. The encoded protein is CASSSRDYEQYF.